What follows describes a single T cell receptor (beta chain). Its specificity is not known. The sample originates from a study of T cell responses to AZD1222 COVID-19 vaccine. On the study more broadly: Analysis merged second doses at about 4 or about 12 weeks. Study results and caveats: Close to half of all spike-specific TCRs reportedly target regions of the variants that are unmutated. Females made up more of the donors, who were largely white British, and clonal diversity may have come out too low.

CDR3 length: 15 amino acids. V dropped 6 bases and J dropped 4 bases, with 13 bases sitting between them. Germline assignment: CDR1 KGHSH and CDR2 LQKENI. Sequencing used immunoSEQ multiplex PCR; TCRdb keeps in-frame clones, though not all of them. The repertoire has some 74,000 clones, approximately 80% of them found once; the top ten carry about 20%. The chain combines TRBV18 with TRBJ2-6; D uncertain. The TCR sequence derives from an adult in good health. This specimen consisted of peripheral blood, obtained on day 0 of AZD1222 vaccination. In nucleotides, the CDR3 is TGTGCCAGCTCGGCAGGCGAAGAGGGGGCCAACGTCCTGACTTTC. It encodes CASSAGEEGANVLTF. Complete variable domain (other parts from reference TRBV18 and TRBJ2-6): NAGVMQNPRHLVRRRGQEARLRCSPMKGHSHVYWYRQLPEEGLKFMVYLQKENIIDESGMPKERFSAEFPKEGPSILRIQQVVRGDSAAYFCASSAGEEGANVLTFGAGSRLTVL.